This TCR beta chain was observed in a study of blood T cells in healthy people across ages. About the research overall: Per every two T cells, about one barcoded beta molecule was captured by template switching.

Samples each yielded at least 6 micrograms of total RNA. The CDR3 spans 14 residues. CDR1 and CDR2 from the germline V gene are LGHNT and FRNRAP. Alongside a J-beta primer mix, a sample-barcoded 5' primer served in a second PCR lasting 7 to 11 cycles. TCRdb re-called the 5' RACE reads through MiXCR, storing one row per CDR3 protein. The sample includes approximately 850,000 distinct CDR3 sequences, nearly 60% of them seen just once. The rearrangement uses TRBV12-5 and TRBJ2-5, with D perhaps given as TRBD1 or TRBD2 (5 bases each). The DNA matches TRBJ2-7 better at its end, which makes the J call doubtful. The sequencing input was blood. This sequence originates from a man aged 25-45 years in good health. The CDR3 DNA reads as TGTGCTAGTGACCCGGGACGGGACGACGGCGAGCAGTACTTC. Residues: CASDPGRDDGEQYF.